This T cell receptor beta chain was documented in a study of CD8 T cells in ankylosing spondylitis. Overall study results and limits: Matched ankylosing spondylitis synovial fluid reportedly showed significant enrichment of disease-linked clones. Reactive arthritis synovial fluid and blood were previously reported to contain some motif variants.

For TCR beta, libraries came from quantitative 5'-RACE with molecular barcodes. Via MiXCR, TCRdb re-called the 5' RACE reads, giving one row per CDR3 protein. This sample carries 250,000 to 350,000 distinct CDR3 sequences, more than 20% of them seen once, and the ten largest clones take approximately 3.7%. This clonotype was picked up many times. What it binds is not known. The CDR3 covers 16 residues. Trimming took 0 bases from V and 9 from J, leaving 18 bases between them. Looked up from germline, CDR1 is LGHNA and CDR2 is YSLEER. This receptor was taken from a female donor with ankylosing spondylitis or in good health (not recorded which). Sequencing used blood, either unsorted or a sorted T cell fraction (not recorded which). The genes are TRBV4-3 and TRBJ2-1; D perhaps matches TRBD2 (6 bases). The CDR3 loop reads CASSQDRVSGMAEQFF. The CDR3 region has the DNA TGCGCCAGCAGCCAAGATCGGGTTAGCGGTATGGCTGAGCAGTTCTTC.